Detailed here is one TCR beta chain. This sample was taken from a study of shared clonotypes between healthy human individuals. Study-wide context: Donors had three CD4 naive, three CD4 memory, two CD8 naive and one CD8 memory plate apiece.

From germline, CDR1 is GTSNPN and CDR2 SVGIG (reference sequence). The CDR3 extends over 15 amino acids. V gave up 2 bases and J gave up 3 bases; unmatched junction bases: 4. When replicate PCRs were run on sorted subsets, they used about 200 ng DNA, 30,000 to 35,000 T cell genomes. Profiled with immunoSEQ multiplex PCR; TCRdb holds only in-frame clones, not every one. The sample consists of around 990,000 clones, approximately 80% of them appearing once. This TCR was sampled from a man younger than 35 in good health. Some clones in this sample may be carry-over from other donors' samples. The gene calls are TRBV30 and TRBJ1-3; 10 nucleotides align to TRBD1. The sequenced material came from memory CD4+ T cells from PBMCs. Indicated subset: CD45RA-negative fraction. The CDR3 nucleotides are TGTGCCTGGAGTATGGGACAGGGGTTTGGAAACACCATATATTTT. Translating it yields CAWSMGQGFGNTIYF. Based on the CDR3 plus reference TRBV30 and TRBJ1-3, the full variable domain is SQTIHQWPATLVQPVGSPLSLECTVEGTSNPNLYWYRQAAGRGLQLLFYSVGIGQISSEVPQNLSASRPQDRQFILSSKKLLLSDSGFYLCAWSMGQGFGNTIYFGEGSWLTVV.